This TCR beta chain was sequenced during a study of a mutant IDH1 vaccine in newly diagnosed glioma. Study background: Treated patients showed a male proportion of approximately 60%, a female proportion of 37.5%, and a mean age of 40.4 years.

Time point denoted: week 23, last vaccination. Vaccine doses each comprised 300 ug of mutant IDH1 20-mer peptide, with topical imiquimod. Produced via immunoSEQ multiplex PCR; TCRdb's table is partial and in-frame only. The sample lists over 35,000 clones; roughly four fifths were seen once. For this clone: What it binds is unknown.

V was pared by 1 base and J by 8 bases, with 12 bases of the junction left unmatched. Germline V gene data show CDR1 as LGHNA and CDR2 as YSLEER. This CDR3 comprises 16 residues. This specimen was PBMCs, taken from a glioma patient whose treatment included an IDH1 peptide vaccine. This chain joins TRBV4-3 and TRBJ1-2; TRBD1 agrees at 8 bases. The TCR was taken from a man aged 40-55 years with glioma. CDR3 loop: CASSQVWTGWVYGYTF. CDR3 bases: TGCGCCAGCAGCCAAGTGTGGACAGGGTGGGTTTACGGCTACACCTTC.